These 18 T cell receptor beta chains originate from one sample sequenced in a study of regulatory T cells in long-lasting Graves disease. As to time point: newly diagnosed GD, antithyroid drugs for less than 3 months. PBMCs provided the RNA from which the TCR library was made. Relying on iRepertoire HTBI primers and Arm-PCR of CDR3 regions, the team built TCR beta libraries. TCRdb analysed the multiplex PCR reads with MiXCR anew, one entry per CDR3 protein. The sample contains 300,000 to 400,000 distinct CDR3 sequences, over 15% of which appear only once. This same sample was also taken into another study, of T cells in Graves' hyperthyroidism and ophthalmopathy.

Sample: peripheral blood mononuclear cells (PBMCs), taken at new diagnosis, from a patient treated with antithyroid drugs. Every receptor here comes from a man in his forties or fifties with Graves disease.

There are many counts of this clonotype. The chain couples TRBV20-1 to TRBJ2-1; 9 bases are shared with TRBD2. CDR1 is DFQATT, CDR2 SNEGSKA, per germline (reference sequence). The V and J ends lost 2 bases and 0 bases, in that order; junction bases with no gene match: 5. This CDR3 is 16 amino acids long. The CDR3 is CSARSSGASSYNEQFF. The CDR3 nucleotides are TGCAGTGCTAGATCTAGCGGGGCCTCCTCCTACAATGAGCAGTTCTTC.

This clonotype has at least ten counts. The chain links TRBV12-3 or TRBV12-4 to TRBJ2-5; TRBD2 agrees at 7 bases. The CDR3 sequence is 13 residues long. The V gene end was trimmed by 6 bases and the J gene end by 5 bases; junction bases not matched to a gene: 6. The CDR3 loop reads CASSRNSGETQYF. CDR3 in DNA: TGTGCCAGCAGCCGAAATAGCGGGGAGACCCAGTACTTC.

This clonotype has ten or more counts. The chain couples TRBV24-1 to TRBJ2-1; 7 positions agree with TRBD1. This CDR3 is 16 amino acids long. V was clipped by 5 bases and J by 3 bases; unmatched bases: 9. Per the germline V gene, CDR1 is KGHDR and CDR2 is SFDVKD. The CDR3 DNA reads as TGTGCCACCAGTGGCGTGACGGGACAGCACTACAATGAGCAGTTCTTC. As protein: CATSGVTGQHYNEQFF.

The CDR3: CASKTAAGETETQYF. DNA of the CDR3: TGTGCCAGCAAGACCGCAGCGGGAGAGACGGAGACCCAGTACTTC. V usage is TRBV28 and J usage is TRBJ2-5; 8 positions match TRBD2. This CDR3 comprises 15 residues. The V and J ends lost 7 bases and 5 bases, in that order; junction bases with no gene match: 12. In germline, CDR1 is MDHEN, CDR2 SYDVKM.

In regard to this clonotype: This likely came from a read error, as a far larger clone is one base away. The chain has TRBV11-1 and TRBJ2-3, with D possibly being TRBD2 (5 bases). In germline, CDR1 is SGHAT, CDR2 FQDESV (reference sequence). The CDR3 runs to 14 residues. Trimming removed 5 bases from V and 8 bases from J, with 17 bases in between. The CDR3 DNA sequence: TGTGCCAGCAGCGTAGATCGCGACGCGGGTACGCAGTATTTT. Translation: CASSVDRDAGTQYF.

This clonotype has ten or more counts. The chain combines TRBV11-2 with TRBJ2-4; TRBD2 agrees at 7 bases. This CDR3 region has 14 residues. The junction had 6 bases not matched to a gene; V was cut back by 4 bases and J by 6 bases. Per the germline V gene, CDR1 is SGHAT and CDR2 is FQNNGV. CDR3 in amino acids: CASSSWGGGNIQYF. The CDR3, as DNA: TGTGCCAGCAGCTCTTGGGGGGGGGGAAACATTCAGTACTTC.

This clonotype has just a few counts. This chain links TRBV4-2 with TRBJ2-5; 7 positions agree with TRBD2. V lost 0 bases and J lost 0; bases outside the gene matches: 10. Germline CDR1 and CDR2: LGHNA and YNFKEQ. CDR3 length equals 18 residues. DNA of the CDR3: TGTGCCAGCAGCCAAGAGGGGGGGGTTAGCGAGTACCAAGAGACCCAGTACTTC. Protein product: CASSQEGGVSEYQETQYF.

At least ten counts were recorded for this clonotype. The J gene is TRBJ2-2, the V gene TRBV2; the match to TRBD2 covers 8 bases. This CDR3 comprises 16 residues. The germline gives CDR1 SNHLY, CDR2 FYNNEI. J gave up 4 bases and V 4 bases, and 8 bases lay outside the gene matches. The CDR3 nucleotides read TGTGCCAGCAGTGCCCCACTAGCGGCGGGCACCGGGGAGCTGTTTTTT. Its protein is CASSAPLAAGTGELFF.

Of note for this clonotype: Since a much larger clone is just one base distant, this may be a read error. For the CDR3, the DNA is TGTGCCTGGAGTGTAGGGCAGATCTACGAGCAGTACTTC. Translated, it gives CAWSVGQIYEQYF. This chain connects TRBV30 to TRBJ2-3; D unclear. The DNA matches TRBJ2-7 better at its end, which makes the J call doubtful. Germline CDR1 is GTSNPN and CDR2 is SVGIG (reference sequence). The CDR3 length is 13 residues.

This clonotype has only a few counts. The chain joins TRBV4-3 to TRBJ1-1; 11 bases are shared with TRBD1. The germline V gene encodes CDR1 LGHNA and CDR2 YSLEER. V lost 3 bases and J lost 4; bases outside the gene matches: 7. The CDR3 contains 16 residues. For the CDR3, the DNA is TGCGCCAGCAGCCATAACTCGGGGACAGGGGGCACTGAAGCTTTCTTT. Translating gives CASSHNSGTGGTEAFF.

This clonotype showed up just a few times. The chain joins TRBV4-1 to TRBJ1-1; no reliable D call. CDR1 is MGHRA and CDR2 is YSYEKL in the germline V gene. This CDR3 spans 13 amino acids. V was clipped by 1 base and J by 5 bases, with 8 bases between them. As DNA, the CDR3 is TGCGCCAGCAGCCAAGTCGCGGTAACTGAAGCTTTCTTT. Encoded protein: CASSQVAVTEAFF.

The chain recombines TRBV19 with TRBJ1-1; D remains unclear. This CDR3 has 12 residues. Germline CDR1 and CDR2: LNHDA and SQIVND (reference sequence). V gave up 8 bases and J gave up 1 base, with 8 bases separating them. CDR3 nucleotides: TGTGCCAGTTTCGAAAGGAACACTGAAGCTTTCTTT. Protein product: CASFERNTEAFF.

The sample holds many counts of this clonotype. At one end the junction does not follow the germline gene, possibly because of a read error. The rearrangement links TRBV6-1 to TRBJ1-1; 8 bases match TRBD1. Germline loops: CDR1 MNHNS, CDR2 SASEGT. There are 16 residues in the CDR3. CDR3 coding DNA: TGTGCCAGCAGGGCCTGGACAGGGCAGCTGAACGCTGAAGCTTTCTTT. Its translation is CASRAWTGQLNAEAFF.

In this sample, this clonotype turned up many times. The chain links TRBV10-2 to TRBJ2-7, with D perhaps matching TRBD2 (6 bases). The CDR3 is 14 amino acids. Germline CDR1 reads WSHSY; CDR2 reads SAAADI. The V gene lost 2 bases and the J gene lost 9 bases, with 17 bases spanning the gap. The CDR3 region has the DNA TGCGCCAGCAGTGAGACTATGCGGGGATCGGCGCAGTACTTC. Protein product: CASSETMRGSAQYF.

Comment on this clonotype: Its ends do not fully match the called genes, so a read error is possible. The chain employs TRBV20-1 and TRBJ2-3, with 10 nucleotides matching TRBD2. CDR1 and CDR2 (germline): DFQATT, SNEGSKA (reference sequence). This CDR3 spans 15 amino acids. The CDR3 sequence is CSARGQRGGRDAQYF. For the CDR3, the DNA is TGCAGTGCTAGAGGTCAGCGGGGGGGCCGAGATGCGCAGTATTTT.

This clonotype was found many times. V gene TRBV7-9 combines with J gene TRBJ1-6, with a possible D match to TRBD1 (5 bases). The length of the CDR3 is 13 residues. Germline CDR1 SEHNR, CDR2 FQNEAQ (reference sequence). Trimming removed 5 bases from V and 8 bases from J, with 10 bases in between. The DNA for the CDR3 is TGTGCCAGCAGCCGAGGGGAACATTCACCCCTCCACTTT. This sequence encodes CASSRGEHSPLHF.

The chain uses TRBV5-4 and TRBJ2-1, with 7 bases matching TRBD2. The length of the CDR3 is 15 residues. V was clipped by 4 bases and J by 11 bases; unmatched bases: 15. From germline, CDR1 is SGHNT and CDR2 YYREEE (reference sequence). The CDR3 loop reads CASSVDLADFNKQFF. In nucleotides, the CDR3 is TGTGCCAGCAGCGTGGATCTAGCGGATTTTAATAAGCAGTTCTTC.

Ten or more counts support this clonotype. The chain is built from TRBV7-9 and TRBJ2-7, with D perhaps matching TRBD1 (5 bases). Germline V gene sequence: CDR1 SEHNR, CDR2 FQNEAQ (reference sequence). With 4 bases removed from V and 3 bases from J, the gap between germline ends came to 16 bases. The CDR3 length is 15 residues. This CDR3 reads CASSSTSQGFYEQYF. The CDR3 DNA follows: TGTGCCAGCAGCTCCACCTCTCAGGGTTTCTACGAGCAGTACTTC.